The present entry profiles one TCR beta chain with its context. In its sample, this clone was seen once. What this receptor recognizes is not known. No base-level quality is on record; no much larger clone is a single base apart. These data are taken from a study of shared clonotypes between healthy human individuals (dated by TCRdb to 2020 to 2021). Regarding the research as a whole: The cohort comprised a couple of women and three men aged 18 to 49 years. For each donor, three plates each were used for CD4 naive and CD4 memory, two plates were used for CD8 naive, and one plate was used for CD8 memory. Blood TCR repertoires of five healthy adults were deeply sequenced to estimate repertoire size and the extent of clonotype sharing between individuals. Different laboratories and diverse techniques were used to prepare libraries and sequence TCR repertoires, to increase sequencing depth and limit assay-specific biases. Per donor, leukapheresis produced somewhere between about 0.9 and 9.5 billion PBMCs. Paper-wide results and their limitations: When a few donors were compared, the shared fraction of clonotypes was roughly 5% for naive CD4, 3.5% to 4% for naive CD8, 2% to 2.5% for memory CD4, and 0.4% for memory CD8. Pairwise subsampling indicated that sequencing depth was expected to affect the degree of clonotype sharing among donors. Sampling was restricted to blood, and TCR repertoires in tissue are likely to differ from TCR repertoires in blood. Higher generation probabilities were observed for clonotypes shared by all four sorted-subset donors than for non-shared clonotypes. Naive subsets generally had larger estimated clonotype richness than memory subsets did. Incomplete sequencing was indicated by rarefaction of sorted-subset datasets, despite the large sequencing depth. Because the study included only a small number of donors, the genetic and exposure-history diversity represented was limited.

Healthy HIV-negative adults with no recently reported acute infections or vaccinations were included as donors. Every donor was a Caucasian adult living in Nashville, Tennessee, USA. Magnetic negative selection was used to enrich CD4+ T cells, after which naive cells were positively selected on CD45RA and the negative fraction became the memory subset. Blood was obtained by leukapheresis, after which PBMCs were separated by Ficoll-Histopaque density gradient centrifugation and cryopreserved in liquid nitrogen vapor phase. Purity and quantity of every magnetically sorted T cell population were checked by analytical flow cytometry. Each sorted fraction had its genomic DNA isolated and then quantified by UV absorbance on a Nanodrop 2000c. TCR CDR3 regions were amplified from genomic DNA by multiplex PCR using the deep immunoSEQ assay. Extracted genomic DNA from each cell subset was distributed evenly across all wells of several immunoSEQ 96-well plates, and each plate was treated as a replicate. For sorted subsets, each replicate PCR was loaded with roughly 200 ng genomic DNA, equivalent to roughly 30,000 T cell genomes. The purified libraries were quantified using a Qubit 3.0 fluorometer, sized with a Bioanalyzer 2100, and then quantified again using the KAPA Library Quantification kit. A separate single-read 150-cycle Illumina NextSeq 550 flow cell was used to sequence each immunoSEQ 96-well plate. The paper's processing steps were these. Because only junctional sequences without quality scores were contained in the immunoSEQ output, filtering matching that applied to full-length reads could not be performed. Sequences were annotated with PyIR, a Python wrapper for IgBLAST v1.9, and V/J genes and CDR3 were assigned using IMGT germline references. Reads with weak V/J assignments (E-value above 1e-6), missing CDR3, stop codons, out-of-frame junctions, or ambiguous translated residues were removed. V3J clonotypes were defined as sequences sharing an identical inferred V gene, J gene, and CDR3 amino acid sequence. Percentage overlap between repertoires was computed as shared unique clonotypes divided by the size of the smaller repertoire. RTK rarefaction, the Chao1 estimator, and Recon v2.1 estimates of unobserved clonotypes were used to assess repertoire richness. Generation probabilities for all TCRbeta clonotypes obtained by the gDNA method from a handful of donors were computed using OLGA. TCRdb took this table from immuneACCESS and kept in-frame rearrangements with V and J called. Such tables lack part of the clones; where checked against another copy, unresolved V genes explain under half of the gap, and the rest is unexplained. The V and J calls and clone size were taken over from that table, and D and trimming were inferred from the DNA. Here the sample has about 1.5 million clones; roughly 96% occur a single time. Approximately 1.1% of the sample belongs to the ten largest clones.

The trim is 7 bases for V and 3 bases for J, with a gap of 12 bases between the germline ends. The CDR3 goes from the cysteine to the phenylalanine over 13 residues. CDR3 DNA is the only sequence kept; it has 39 bases, read in frame from the first base. Via the germline V gene, CDR1 is MNHNS and CDR2 SASEGT. The sample comprised naive CD4+ T cells sorted from blood. The cell subset or site label for this specimen denotes: CD45RA+ positively selected. The sequence came from a man aged 25-45 years in good health. This receptor chain uses TRBV6-1 and TRBJ1-2, with TRBD1 as a weak D call on 6 bases. The CDR3: CASIGGNDYGYTF. The sequence in DNA is TGTGCCAGCATAGGGGGGAACGACTATGGCTACACCTTC.